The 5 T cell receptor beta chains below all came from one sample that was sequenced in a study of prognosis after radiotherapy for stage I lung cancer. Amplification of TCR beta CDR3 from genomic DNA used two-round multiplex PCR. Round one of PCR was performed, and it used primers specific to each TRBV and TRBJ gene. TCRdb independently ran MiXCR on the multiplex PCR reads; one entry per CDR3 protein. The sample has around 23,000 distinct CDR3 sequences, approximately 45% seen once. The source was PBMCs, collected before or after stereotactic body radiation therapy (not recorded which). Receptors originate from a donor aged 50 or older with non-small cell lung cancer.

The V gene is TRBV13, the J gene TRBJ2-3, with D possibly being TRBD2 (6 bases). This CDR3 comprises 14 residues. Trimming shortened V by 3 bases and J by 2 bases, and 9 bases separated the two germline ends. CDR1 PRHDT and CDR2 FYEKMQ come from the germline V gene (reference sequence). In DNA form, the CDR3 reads TGTGCCAGCAGCTTGGGGGGAGTCACAGATACGCAGTATTTT. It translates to CASSLGGVTDTQYF.

The CDR3 sequence: CSARALGTNTEAFF. The CDR3 bases are TGCAGTGCTAGAGCCCTGGGGACGAACACTGAAGCTTTCTTT. This chain connects TRBV20-1 to TRBJ1-1; a possible D gene is TRBD1 (5 bases). Trimming left V 1 base short and J 1 base short, with 10 bases between. CDR3 size: 14 residues. Germline V gene data show CDR1 as DFQATT and CDR2 as SNEGSKA (reference sequence).

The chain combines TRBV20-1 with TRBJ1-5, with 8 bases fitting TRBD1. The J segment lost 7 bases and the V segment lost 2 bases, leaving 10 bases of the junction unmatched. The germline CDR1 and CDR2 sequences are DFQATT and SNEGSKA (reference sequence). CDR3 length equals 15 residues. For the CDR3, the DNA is TGCAGTGCTAGACTTGGACAGGGCTATAAACAGCCCCAGCATTTT. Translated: CSARLGQGYKQPQHF.

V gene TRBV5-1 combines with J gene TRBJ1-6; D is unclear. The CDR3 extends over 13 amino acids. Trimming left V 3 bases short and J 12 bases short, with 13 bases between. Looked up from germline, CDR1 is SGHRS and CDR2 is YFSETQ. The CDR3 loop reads CASSSKTGKPLHF. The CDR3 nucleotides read TGCGCCAGCAGCTCTAAGACCGGTAAACCCCTCCACTTT.

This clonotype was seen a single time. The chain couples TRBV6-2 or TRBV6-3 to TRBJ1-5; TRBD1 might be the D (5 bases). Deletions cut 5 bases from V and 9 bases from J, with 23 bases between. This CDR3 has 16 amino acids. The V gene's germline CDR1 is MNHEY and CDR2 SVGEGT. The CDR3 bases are TGTGCCAGCAGTGAACGAGCAGGGATGGGTGTTTTGCCCCAGCATTTT. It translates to CASSERAGMGVLPQHF.